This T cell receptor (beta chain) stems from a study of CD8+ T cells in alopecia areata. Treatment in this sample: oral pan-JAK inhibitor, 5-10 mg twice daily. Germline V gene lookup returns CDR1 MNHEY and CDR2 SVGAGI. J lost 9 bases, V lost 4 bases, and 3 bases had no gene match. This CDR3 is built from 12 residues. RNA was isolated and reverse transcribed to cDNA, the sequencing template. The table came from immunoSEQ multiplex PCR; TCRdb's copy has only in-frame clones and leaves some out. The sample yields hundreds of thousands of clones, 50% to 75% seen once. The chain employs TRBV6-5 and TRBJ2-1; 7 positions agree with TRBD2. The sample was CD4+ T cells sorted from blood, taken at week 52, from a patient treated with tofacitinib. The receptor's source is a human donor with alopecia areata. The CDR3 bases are TGTGCCAGCAGTTCAACTAGCGTTGAGCAGTTCTTC. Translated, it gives CASSSTSVEQFF.